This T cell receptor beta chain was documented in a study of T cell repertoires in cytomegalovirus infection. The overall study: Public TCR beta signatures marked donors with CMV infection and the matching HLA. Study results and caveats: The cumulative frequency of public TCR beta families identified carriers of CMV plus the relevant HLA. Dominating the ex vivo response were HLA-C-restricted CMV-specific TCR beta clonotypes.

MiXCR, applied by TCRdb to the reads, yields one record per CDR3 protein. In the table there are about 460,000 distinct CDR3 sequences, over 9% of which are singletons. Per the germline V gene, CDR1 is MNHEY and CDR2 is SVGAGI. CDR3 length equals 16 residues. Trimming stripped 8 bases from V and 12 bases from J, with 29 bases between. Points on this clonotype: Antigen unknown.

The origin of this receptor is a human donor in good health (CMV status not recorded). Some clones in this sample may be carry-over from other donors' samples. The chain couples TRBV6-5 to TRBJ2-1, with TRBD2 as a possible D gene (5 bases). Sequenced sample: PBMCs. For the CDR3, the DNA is TGTGCCAGCCTTCGACTTCTGCGGGTACTTACAATGTGGCAGTTCTTC. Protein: CASLRLLRVLTMWQFF.